A single sample is the source of the 32 T cell receptor beta chains below, sequenced in a study of blood T cell repertoires in COVID-19. Produced via immunoSEQ multiplex PCR; TCRdb's table is partial and in-frame only. The sample has around 400,000 clones, more than 80% seen once. Sample: peripheral blood. The source of these receptors is a middle-aged man with acute or convalescent COVID-19.

The chain has TRBV3-1 (or the pseudogene TRBV3-2) and TRBJ2-5; D not certain. Germline CDR1 is LGHDT and CDR2 is YNNKEL (reference sequence). The CDR3 length is 11 residues. The V end lost 8 bases, the J end lost 4 bases, and 8 bases lay between the germline ends. The CDR3 bases are TGTGCCAGCGCCGGTCTAGAGACCCAGTACTTC. Translating it yields CASAGLETQYF.

J is TRBJ1-6 and V is TRBV9; D not resolved. V lost 3 bases to trimming and J lost 0 bases, with 13 bases between them. Germline CDR1 and CDR2: SGDLS and YYNGEE. CDR3 size: 17 residues. Here the CDR3 reads CASSENSISSYNSPLHF. For the CDR3, the DNA is TGTGCCAGCAGCGAAAACAGCATTAGCTCCTATAATTCACCCCTCCACTTT.

J is TRBJ1-1 and V is TRBV5-4; D remains ambiguous. V lost 3 bases and J 6 bases, leaving 12 bases between the germline ends. CDR3 length: 13 amino acids. CDR1 is SGHNT and CDR2 is YYREEE in the germline V gene (reference sequence). CDR3 amino acids: CASSSLSGSEAFF. As DNA, the CDR3 is TGTGCCAGCAGCTCCCTCTCAGGATCTGAAGCTTTCTTT.

The V and J genes are TRBV10-1 and TRBJ2-7; 7 bases are a match to TRBD1. CDR1 is WNHNN and CDR2 is SYGVQD in the germline V gene (reference sequence). The CDR3 runs to 13 residues. V lost 2 bases to trimming and J lost 2 bases; unmatched junction nucleotides: 0. The CDR3 nucleotides are TGCGCCAGCAGTGAGGGGACAGCCTACGAGCAGTACTTC. Translation: CASSEGTAYEQYF.

The J gene is TRBJ1-3, the V gene TRBV5-5, with D maybe TRBD1 (6 bases). The germline gives CDR1 SGHKS, CDR2 YYEKEE (reference sequence). This CDR3 has 17 residues. V was pared by 4 bases and J by 4 bases, with 21 bases between. The CDR3 region has the DNA TGTGCCAGCAGCCCAAGCCGGGGACAACTGGACGGAAACACCATATATTTT. This encodes CASSPSRGQLDGNTIYF.

This rearrangement joins TRBV27 to TRBJ2-7, with TRBD1 matching 9 bases. The CDR3 length is 13 residues. Per the germline V gene, CDR1 is MNHEY and CDR2 is SMNVEV (reference sequence). Trimming cost V 0 bases and J 9 bases; bases outside gene matches: 3. As DNA, the CDR3 is TGTGCCAGCAGTTTATCGGACAGGGGATGGCAGTACTTC. Translating gives CASSLSDRGWQYF.

The DNA of the CDR3 is TGCGCCAGCAGCTTGTCCAGGGGCCGGTTTACCTACGAGCAGTACTTC. This codes for CASSLSRGRFTYEQYF. The chain links TRBV5-1 to TRBJ2-7; D may be TRBD1 (6 bases). The CDR3 totals 16 residues. Looked up from germline, CDR1 is SGHRS and CDR2 is YFSETQ. Deletions cut 1 base from V and 2 bases from J, with 16 bases between.

The J gene is TRBJ1-1, the V gene TRBV6-5; 7 bases are a match to TRBD1. Germline V gives CDR1 MNHEY, CDR2 SVGAGI. Unmatched junction bases numbered 1, after V lost 7 bases and J lost 5 bases. The CDR3 is made up of 11 amino acids. The CDR3 sequence: CASTGGTEAFF. CDR3 nucleotide sequence: TGTGCCAGCACAGGGGGGACTGAAGCTTTCTTT.

The chain is built from TRBV3-1 (or the pseudogene TRBV3-2) and TRBJ1-1; 7 bases align to TRBD1. Germline V gives CDR1 LGHDT, CDR2 YNNKEL (reference sequence). The CDR3 runs 14 residues. J lost 5 bases, V lost 3 bases, and 6 bases had no gene match. The CDR3 region has the DNA TGTGCCAGCAGCCATCAGGGGGTAAAAACTGAAGCTTTCTTT. Protein product: CASSHQGVKTEAFF.

The CDR3 reads CASRLADSTYEQYF. The CDR3 DNA follows: TGTGCCAGTCGACTAGCAGACTCAACCTACGAGCAGTACTTC. The chain carries TRBV6-5 and TRBJ2-7; 7 nucleotides line up with TRBD2. Germline V gene data show CDR1 as MNHEY and CDR2 as SVGAGI. This CDR3 contains 14 residues. The trim removed 9 bases at V and 2 bases at J, leaving 10 bases unmatched.

This clone was seen just once. The chain recombines TRBV19 with TRBJ1-5; TRBD1 agrees at 9 bases. Looked up from germline, CDR1 is LNHDA and CDR2 is SQIVND (reference sequence). The CDR3 is 15 residues long. J gave up 4 bases and V 6 bases, and 7 bases lay outside the gene matches. CDR3 protein: CASRGTGTGNQPQHF. In nucleotides, the CDR3 is TGTGCCAGTAGAGGAACCGGGACAGGGAATCAGCCCCAGCATTTT.

V gene TRBV16 combines with J gene TRBJ2-2, with 9 bases that match TRBD2. The V gene end was trimmed by 5 bases and the J gene end by 3 bases; junction bases not matched to a gene: 7. The germline V gene has CDR1 KGHSY and CDR2 FQNENV. This CDR3 has 16 residues. CDR3 sequence reads: CASSGGGAVDTGELFF. The CDR3 DNA follows: TGTGCCAGCAGCGGCGGGGGGGCAGTCGACACCGGGGAGCTGTTTTTT.

This clone has just one count. This chain links TRBV28 with TRBJ2-5; 9 bases map to TRBD2. Germline trimming cut 3 bases from V and 3 bases from J; bases unmatched to any gene: 5. The germline V gene encodes CDR1 MDHEN and CDR2 SYDVKM. The CDR3 is 15 amino acids. CDR3 residues: CASSFYRGGEETQYF. In DNA, the CDR3 is TGTGCCAGCAGTTTTTACCGCGGGGGGGAAGAGACCCAGTACTTC.

About this clone itself: A read error may account for a junction end that differs from germline. The V gene is TRBV6-6, the J gene TRBJ1-1; weak D call: TRBD1 (6 bases). The CDR3 runs 15 residues. Germline V gives CDR1 MNHNY, CDR2 SVGAGI (reference sequence). The CDR3 reads CATSPGTFSNTEAFF. CDR3 nucleotides: TGTGCCACCAGTCCCGGGACATTTTCGAACACTGAAGCTTTCTTT.

The chain couples TRBV19 to TRBJ2-1, with D maybe TRBD1 (5 bases). Germline V CDR1 and CDR2: LNHDA, SQIVND (reference sequence). Between the trimmed V and J ends, which lost 3 bases and 3 bases, there was a span of 12 bases. The CDR3 runs to 15 residues. CDR3 region: CASSMDISGYNEQFF. CDR3 DNA: TGTGCCAGTAGTATGGACATTAGTGGCTACAATGAGCAGTTCTTC.

Here the CDR3 reads CASSPGTGTDGYTF. CDR3 nucleotide sequence: TGTGCCAGCTCACCCGGGACAGGGACGGATGGCTACACCTTC. The gene calls are TRBV18 and TRBJ1-2; 9 nucleotides line up with TRBD1. The V gene end was trimmed by 3 bases and the J gene end by 6 bases; junction bases not matched to a gene: 5. Germline V gene data show CDR1 as KGHSH and CDR2 as LQKENI. This CDR3 contains 14 residues.

The genes are TRBV5-4 and TRBJ2-1, with 14 bases aligning to TRBD2. Germline loops: CDR1 SGHNT, CDR2 YYREEE (reference sequence). This CDR3 is 16 amino acids long. J gave up 7 bases and V 1 base, and 4 bases lay outside the gene matches. In DNA form, the CDR3 reads TGTGCCAGCAGCTTGCCCCGGACTAGCGGGAGGAATGAGCAGTTCTTC. It translates to CASSLPRTSGRNEQFF.

V gene TRBV12-3 or TRBV12-4 combines with J gene TRBJ2-5, with 8 bases lining up with TRBD1. After removal of 7 bases from V and 5 bases from J, the junction contained 6 bases not matched to a gene. CDR3 length: 13 amino acids. The CDR3 DNA reads as TGTGCCAGCAACGCCTACAGGGGGGAGACCCAGTACTTC. It encodes CASNAYRGETQYF.

The chain employs TRBV7-8 and TRBJ1-6, with 7 bases fitting TRBD1. Per the germline V gene, CDR1 is SGHVS and CDR2 is FQNEAQ. V was pared by 6 bases and J by 5 bases, with 4 bases of the junction left unmatched. This CDR3 is built from 14 residues. The CDR3 loop is CASSEGTDNSPLHF. CDR3 bases: TGTGCCAGCAGTGAGGGGACAGATAATTCACCCCTCCACTTT.

The chain employs TRBV25-1 and TRBJ1-1; D not resolved. CDR3 length: 13 residues. V lost 2 bases and J 2 bases, leaving 6 bases between the germline ends. Germline CDR1 MGHDK, CDR2 SYGVNS. The CDR3 sequence is CASSELINTEAFF. As DNA, the CDR3 is TGTGCCAGCAGTGAACTAATCAACACTGAAGCTTTCTTT. The complete variable domain, with remaining parts taken from reference TRBV25-1 and TRBJ1-1, reads EADIYQTPRYLVIGTGKKITLECSQTMGHDKMYWYQQDPGMELHLIHYSYGVNSTEKGDLSSESTVSRIRTEHFPLTLESARPSHTSQYLCASSELINTEAFFGQGTRLTVV.

The chain couples TRBV27 to TRBJ2-3; 11 bases are a match to TRBD2. V gave up 4 bases and J gave up 2 bases; unmatched junction bases: 8. The CDR3 sequence is 17 residues long. CDR1 and CDR2 (germline): MNHEY, SMNVEV (reference sequence). The CDR3 coding sequence is TGTGCCAGCAGTTCCTACCGACTAGCGGGGAACACAGATACGCAGTATTTT. It is translated as CASSSYRLAGNTDTQYF.

This clone was counted only a few times. The V and J genes are TRBV4-1 and TRBJ2-7; 9 nucleotides agree with TRBD1. The V segment lost 3 bases and the J segment 3 bases; nucleotides outside the gene matches: 3. Germline V gives CDR1 MGHRA, CDR2 YSYEKL. This CDR3 has 14 amino acids. Here the CDR3 reads CASSQGTGYYEQYF. The CDR3 DNA reads as TGCGCCAGCAGCCAGGGGACAGGGTACTACGAGCAGTACTTC.

This clone has just a few counts. This chain joins TRBV28 and TRBJ1-2; unclear D gene. CDR1 is MDHEN, CDR2 SYDVKM, per germline. Trimming took 5 bases from V and 8 from J, leaving 15 bases between them. The CDR3 loop spans 13 amino acids. CDR3 amino acids: CASSLGSVRGYTF. Written as DNA, the CDR3 is TGTGCCAGCAGTCTCGGATCCGTGAGGGGCTACACCTTC.

The chain is built from TRBV19 and TRBJ1-5; 7 nucleotides match TRBD1. This CDR3 comprises 16 residues. V shed 5 bases and J 5 bases; nucleotides not matched to a gene: 12. Per the germline V gene, CDR1 is LNHDA and CDR2 is SQIVND (reference sequence). The CDR3 DNA reads as TGTGCCAGTAGTGGACGGGACAGCTTTACCCATCAGCCCCAGCATTTT. This sequence encodes CASSGRDSFTHQPQHF.

J is TRBJ1-6 and V is TRBV5-1, with D uncertain. The V gene lost 10 bases and the J gene lost 5 bases, with 22 bases spanning the gap. The germline V gene has CDR1 SGHRS and CDR2 YFSETQ. The CDR3 has 16 residues. CDR3 nucleotides: TGCGCCTCTCGGAACTCAGCGGGTGGGGATAATTCACCCCTCCACTTT. Amino acid sequence: CASRNSAGGDNSPLHF.

The J gene is TRBJ2-5, the V gene TRBV5-4; the D is unclear. Germline V lookup: CDR1 SGHNT, CDR2 YYREEE (reference sequence). The V end was cut by 7 bases, the J end by 4 bases, with 23 bases between. The CDR3 runs to 16 residues. CDR3 bases: TGTGCCAGCTTTGAACGGGTTAGAGGATTCCGAGAGACCCAGTACTTC. The encoded protein is CASFERVRGFRETQYF.

The chain combines TRBV6-5 with TRBJ1-1; 8 nucleotides align to TRBD1. Per the germline V gene, CDR1 is MNHEY and CDR2 is SVGAGI. The V and J ends lost 5 bases and 0 bases, in that order; junction bases with no gene match: 5. This CDR3 is 15 amino acids long. The CDR3 sequence is CASSQRQGMNTEAFF. The DNA of the CDR3 is TGTGCCAGCAGTCAAAGACAGGGGATGAACACTGAAGCTTTCTTT.

The chain joins TRBV12-5 to TRBJ2-2; TRBD1 aligns across 8 bases. CDR3 length: 18 residues. Germline CDR1 and CDR2: LGHNT and FRNRAP. Losses at the gene ends were 1 base for V and 5 bases for J; bases not matched to a gene: 12. CDR3 nucleotide sequence: TGTGCTAGTGGTTTGGACATACAGGGGGGACGTGGTACCGGGGAGCTGTTTTTT. It is translated as CASGLDIQGGRGTGELFF. The full variable domain, rest sourced from reference TRBV12-5 and TRBJ2-2, is DARVTQTPRHKVTEMGQEVTMRCQPILGHNTVFWYRQTMMQGLELLAYFRNRAPLDDSGMPKDRFSAEMPDATLATLKIQPSEPRDSAVYFCASGLDIQGGRGTGELFFGEGSRLTVL.

This chain connects TRBV10-3 to TRBJ2-1; the match to TRBD2 covers 9 bases. Germline V gene sequence: CDR1 ENHRY, CDR2 SYGVKD. Losses at the gene ends were 2 bases for V and 5 bases for J; bases not matched to a gene: 4. There are 15 residues in the CDR3. Written as DNA, the CDR3 is TGTGCCATCAGTGAGCCTAGCGGGGTGGACAATGAGCAGTTCTTC. Its translation: CAISEPSGVDNEQFF.

The chain combines TRBV6-1 with TRBJ1-4; D remains ambiguous. The germline V and J ends were trimmed by 4 bases and 8 bases, with 20 bases remaining between them. Germline values: CDR1 MNHNS, CDR2 SASEGT. This CDR3 has 16 residues. The CDR3 nucleotides are TGTGCCAGCAGTGGCGGGGAGAGCTGGTACGGAGAAAAACTGTTTTTT. Encoded protein: CASSGGESWYGEKLFF.

This clone came up a few times. CDR3 protein: CASSREWTGKETQYF. In DNA, the CDR3 is TGCGCCAGCAGCCGGGAATGGACAGGGAAAGAGACCCAGTACTTC. V is TRBV5-1 and J is TRBJ2-5, with 8 bases aligning to TRBD1. The CDR3 covers 15 residues. Trimming took 4 bases from V and 3 from J; bases not matched to a gene: 8. Per the germline V gene, CDR1 is SGHRS and CDR2 is YFSETQ.

The V gene is TRBV10-3, the J gene TRBJ2-1; weak D call: TRBD2 (7 bases). This CDR3 comprises 16 residues. Germline values: CDR1 ENHRY, CDR2 SYGVKD. Trimming removed 0 bases from V and 7 bases from J, with 16 bases in between. The CDR3 DNA follows: TGTGCCATCAGTGAGTCGGGTGGGGGGGCCAATAATGAGCAGTTCTTC. This sequence encodes CAISESGGGANNEQFF.